A selection of T cell receptor beta chains follows, all from one sample in a study of blood T cell repertoires in COVID-19. Using immunoSEQ multiplex PCR, the repertoire was profiled, and TCRdb retains in-frame clones only, with some absent. The sample includes about 330,000 clones, roughly 87% of them seen just once. The sample consisted of peripheral blood. Every receptor here comes from a man aged 25-45 years with COVID-19, enrolled during active disease. Both conserved end residues are part of each CDR3. Each record gives: clone size, J gene, D gene, V gene, CDR3 DNA, CDR3 protein. A D gene is named only where the DNA matches it firmly. Clone size is given for some rows only: seen once, a few or many times, or a class if the clone is expanded.

. | TRBJ1-1 | . | TRBV10-3 | TGTGCCATCAGTGAGCCGAACGGTGAAGCTTTCTTT | CAISEPNGEAFF
few | TRBJ2-1 | TRBD2 | TRBV5-8 | TGTGCCAGCAGCTTGTGGCTAGCGGTACACAATGAGCAGTTCTTC | CASSLWLAVHNEQFF
. | TRBJ1-6 | . | TRBV7-2 | TGTGCCAGCAGCCTCCGGGGGTTAAATTCACCCCTCCACTTT | CASSLRGLNSPLHF
. | TRBJ2-3 | . | TRBV7-3 | TGTGCCAGCAGCTCCCGCACCGGGGGCACAGATACGCAGTATTTT | CASSSRTGGTDTQYF
. | TRBJ1-4 | . | TRBV6-5 | TGTGCCAGCAGGCCCCAGGGGTCGGGTGAAAAACTGTTTTTT | CASRPQGSGEKLFF
. | TRBJ2-3 | TRBD1 | TRBV5-1 | TGCGCCAGCAGACCGGGACAGCCCACAGATACGCAGTATTTT | CASRPGQPTDTQYF
. | TRBJ2-1 | TRBD2 | TRBV28 | TGTGCCAGCGAGACGACCGGACTAGCGGGAGGCTATGAGCAGTTCTTC | CASETTGLAGGYEQFF
. | TRBJ2-7 | TRBD1 | TRBV3-1/TRBV3-2 | TGTGCCAGCAGCCCCGGGACAGGAGTCTACGAGCAGTACTTC | CASSPGTGVYEQYF
. | TRBJ2-5 | . | TRBV19 | TGTGCCAGTAGTATGGTAGGGGTAGAGACCCAGTACTTC | CASSMVGVETQYF
once | TRBJ1-1 | TRBD1 | TRBV6-5 | TGTGCCAGCAGTTACGAACAGGGGAGTTCTGAAGCTTTCTTT | CASSYEQGSSEAFF
. | TRBJ1-6 | . | TRBV27 | TGTGCCAGCAGTCGGGTCTTCTCCTATAATTCACCCCTCCACTTT | CASSRVFSYNSPLHF
. | TRBJ2-5 | TRBD2 | TRBV11-3 | TGTGCCAGCAGCCAGACTAGCGGATTAATAGAGACCCAGTACTTC | CASSQTSGLIETQYF
few | TRBJ2-7 | . | TRBV6-2/TRBV6-3 | TGTGCCAGCAGTCGCCGGGGAGTTTCCTACGAGCAGTACTTC | CASSRRGVSYEQYF
few | TRBJ2-6 | . | TRBV19 | TGTGCCAGTAGTATAGAAGAGGGTTTTGGGGCCAACGTCCTGACTTTC | CASSIEEGFGANVLTF
. | TRBJ1-1 | . | TRBV27 | TGTGCCAGCAGAGGGGTGAACACTGAAGCTTTCTTT | CASRGVNTEAFF
. | TRBJ1-1 | . | TRBV27 | TGTGCCAGCAGTCTGCCGGGGGGCAGGGGAGCTTTCTTT | CASSLPGGRGAFF
. | TRBJ1-1 | . | TRBV7-3 | TGTGCCAGCAGCTTACGGGGTACTGAAGCTTTCTTT | CASSLRGTEAFF
. | TRBJ2-7 | . | TRBV12-3/TRBV12-4 | TGTGCCAGCAGTCGGGACTCTGGCTACGAGCAGTACTTC | CASSRDSGYEQYF
. | TRBJ2-3 | TRBD2 | TRBV5-1 | TGCGCCAGCAGCTTGGGCGGGGGGCCAGATACGCAGTATTTT | CASSLGGGPDTQYF
. | TRBJ2-7 | TRBD1 | TRBV7-8 | TGTGCCAGCAGCCCACCCGGGACAGGGAGGCACGAGCAGTACTTC | CASSPPGTGRHEQYF
. | TRBJ1-3 | TRBD1 | TRBV6-5 | TGTGCCAGCAGCCAGGGGGTGGACACCATATATTTT | CASSQGVDTIYF
few | TRBJ2-7 | TRBD2 | TRBV28 | TGTGCCAGCAGTCCACTTACTAGCGTTAGCTCCTACGAGCAGTACTTC | CASSPLTSVSSYEQYF
. | TRBJ1-2 | . | TRBV27 | TGTGCCAGCAGTTCCCGGACAGTGAATGGCTACACCTTC | CASSSRTVNGYTF
. | TRBJ1-2 | TRBD1 | TRBV4-3 | TGCGCCAGCAGCCAATGGGGACAGCGGTACGGCTACACCTTC | CASSQWGQRYGYTF
. | TRBJ2-3 | TRBD2 | TRBV7-2 | TGTGCCAGCAGCGTAGCGGGAGGGCCAAGCACAGATACGCAGTATTTT | CASSVAGGPSTDTQYF